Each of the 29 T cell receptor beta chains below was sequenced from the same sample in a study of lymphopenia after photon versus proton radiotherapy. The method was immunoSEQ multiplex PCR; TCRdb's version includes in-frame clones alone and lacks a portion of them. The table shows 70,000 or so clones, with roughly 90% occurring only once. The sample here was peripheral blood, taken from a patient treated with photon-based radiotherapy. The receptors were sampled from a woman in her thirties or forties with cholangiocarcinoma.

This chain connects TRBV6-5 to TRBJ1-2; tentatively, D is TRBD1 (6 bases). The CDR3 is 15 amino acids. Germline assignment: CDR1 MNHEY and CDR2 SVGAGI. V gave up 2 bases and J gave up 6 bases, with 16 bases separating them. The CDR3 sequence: CASSYERSGVNGYTF. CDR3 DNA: TGTGCCAGCAGTTACGAGCGATCAGGGGTGAATGGCTACACCTTC.

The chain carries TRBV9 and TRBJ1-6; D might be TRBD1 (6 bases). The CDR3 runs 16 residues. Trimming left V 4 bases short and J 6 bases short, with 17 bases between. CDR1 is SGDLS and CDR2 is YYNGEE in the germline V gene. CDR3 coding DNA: TGTGCCAGCAGCCCCAACAGGGTCCCCCTTAATTCACCCCTCCACTTT. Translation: CASSPNRVPLNSPLHF.

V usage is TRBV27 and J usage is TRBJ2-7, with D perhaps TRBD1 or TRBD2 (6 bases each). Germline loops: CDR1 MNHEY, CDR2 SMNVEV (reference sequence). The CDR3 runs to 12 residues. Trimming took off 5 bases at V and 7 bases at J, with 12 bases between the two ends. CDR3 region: CASSTRGDEQYF. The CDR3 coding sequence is TGTGCCAGCAGTACTAGGGGGGATGAGCAGTACTTC.

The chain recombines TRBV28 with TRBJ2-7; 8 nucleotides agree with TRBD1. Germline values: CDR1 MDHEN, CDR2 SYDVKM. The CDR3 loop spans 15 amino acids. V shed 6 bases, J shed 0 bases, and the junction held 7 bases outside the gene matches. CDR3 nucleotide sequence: TGTGCCAGCAGCCGCCGGGACAGGAGCTCCTACGAGCAGTACTTC. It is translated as CASSRRDRSSYEQYF.

The CDR3 bases are TGTGCCAGCAGCAAAGCCGCGCGGGCGAGCAATCAGCCCCAGCATTTT. Amino acids: CASSKAARASNQPQHF. The genes are TRBV21-1 and TRBJ1-5. TRBV21-1 is a known pseudogene. The length of the CDR3 is 16 residues.

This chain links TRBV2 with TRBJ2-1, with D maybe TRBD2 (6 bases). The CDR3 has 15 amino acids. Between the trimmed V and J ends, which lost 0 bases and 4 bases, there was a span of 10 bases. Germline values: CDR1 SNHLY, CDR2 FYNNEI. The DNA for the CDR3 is TGTGCCAGCAGTGAAGCGCTCGGGACTTACAATGAGCAGTTCTTC. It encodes CASSEALGTYNEQFF.

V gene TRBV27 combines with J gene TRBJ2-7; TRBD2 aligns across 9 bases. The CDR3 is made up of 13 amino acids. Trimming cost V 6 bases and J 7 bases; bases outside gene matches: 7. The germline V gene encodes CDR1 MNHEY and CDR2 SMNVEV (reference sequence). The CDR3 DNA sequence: TGTGCCAGCAGGACCGCGGGAGGGAGGGAGCAGTACTTC. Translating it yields CASRTAGGREQYF.

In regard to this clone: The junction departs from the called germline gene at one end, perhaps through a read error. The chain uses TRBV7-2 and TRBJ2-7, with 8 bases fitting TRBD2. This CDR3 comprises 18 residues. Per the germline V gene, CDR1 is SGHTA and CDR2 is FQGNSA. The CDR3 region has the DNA TGCGCCAGCAGCCAAGATCCGTCCCTAGCGGGTGACGGCTACGAGCAGTACTTC. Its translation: CASSQDPSLAGDGYEQYF.

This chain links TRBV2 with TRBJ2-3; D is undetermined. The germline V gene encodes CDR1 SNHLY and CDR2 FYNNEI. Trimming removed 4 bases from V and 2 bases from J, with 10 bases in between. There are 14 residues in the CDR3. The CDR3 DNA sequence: TGTGCCAGCAGTGTCGACATTATCACAGATACGCAGTATTTT. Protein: CASSVDIITDTQYF.

The DNA of the CDR3 is TGCAGTGCGAAGAGGGGGAGGCAGTTCTTC. It codes for CSAKRGRQFF. The rearrangement links TRBV20-1 to TRBJ2-1; perhaps TRBD1 as D (6 bases). The V gene's germline CDR1 is DFQATT and CDR2 SNEGSKA (reference sequence). V lost 6 bases and J 12 bases, leaving 12 bases between the germline ends. This CDR3 region has 10 residues.

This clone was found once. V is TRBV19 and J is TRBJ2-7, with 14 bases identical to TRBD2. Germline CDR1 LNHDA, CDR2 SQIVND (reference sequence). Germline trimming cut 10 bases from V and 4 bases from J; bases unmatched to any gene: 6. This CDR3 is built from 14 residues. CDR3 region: CATGTSGRWYEQYF. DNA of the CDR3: TGTGCCACCGGGACTAGCGGGAGATGGTACGAGCAGTACTTC.

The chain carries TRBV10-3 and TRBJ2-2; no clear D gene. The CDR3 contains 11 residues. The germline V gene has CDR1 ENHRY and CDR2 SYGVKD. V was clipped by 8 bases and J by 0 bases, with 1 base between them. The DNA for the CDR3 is TGTGCCATCTCGAACACCGGGGAGCTGTTTTTT. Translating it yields CAISNTGELFF.

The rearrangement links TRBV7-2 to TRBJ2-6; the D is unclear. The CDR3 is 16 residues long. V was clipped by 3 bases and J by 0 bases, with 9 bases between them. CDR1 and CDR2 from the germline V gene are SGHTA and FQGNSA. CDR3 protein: CASSFPEPSGANVLTF. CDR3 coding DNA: TGTGCCAGCAGCTTCCCGGAGCCCTCTGGGGCCAACGTCCTGACTTTC.

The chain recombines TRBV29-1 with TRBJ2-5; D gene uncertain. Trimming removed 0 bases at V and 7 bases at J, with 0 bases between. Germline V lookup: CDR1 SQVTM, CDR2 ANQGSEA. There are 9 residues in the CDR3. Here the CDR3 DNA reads TGCAGCGTTGAAGAGACCCAGTACTTC. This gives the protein CSVEETQYF.

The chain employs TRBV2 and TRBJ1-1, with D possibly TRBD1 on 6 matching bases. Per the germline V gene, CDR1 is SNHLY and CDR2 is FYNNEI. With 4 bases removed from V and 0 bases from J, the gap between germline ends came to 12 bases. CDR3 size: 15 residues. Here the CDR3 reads CASSAVQGLNTEAFF. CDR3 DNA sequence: TGTGCCAGCAGTGCGGTTCAGGGGCTGAACACTGAAGCTTTCTTT.

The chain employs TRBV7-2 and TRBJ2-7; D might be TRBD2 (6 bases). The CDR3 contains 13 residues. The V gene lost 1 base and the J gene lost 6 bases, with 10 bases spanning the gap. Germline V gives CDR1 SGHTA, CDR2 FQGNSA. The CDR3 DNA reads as TGTGCCAGCAGCTTAGTACGAGCGGGCGAGCAGTACTTC. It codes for CASSLVRAGEQYF.

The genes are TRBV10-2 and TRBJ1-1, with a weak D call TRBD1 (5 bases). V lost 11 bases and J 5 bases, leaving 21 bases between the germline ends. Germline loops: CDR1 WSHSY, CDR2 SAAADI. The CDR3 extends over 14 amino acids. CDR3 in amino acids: CAVKGRGALTEAFF. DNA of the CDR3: TGCGCCGTCAAGGGGCGGGGCGCATTAACTGAAGCTTTCTTT.

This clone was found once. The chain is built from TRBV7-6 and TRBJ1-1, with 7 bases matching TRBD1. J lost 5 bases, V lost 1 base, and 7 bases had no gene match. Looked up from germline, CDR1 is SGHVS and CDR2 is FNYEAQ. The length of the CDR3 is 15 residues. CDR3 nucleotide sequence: TGTGCCAGCAGCTTAGGACAGGGCGTTTGGACTGAAGCTTTCTTT. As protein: CASSLGQGVWTEAFF.

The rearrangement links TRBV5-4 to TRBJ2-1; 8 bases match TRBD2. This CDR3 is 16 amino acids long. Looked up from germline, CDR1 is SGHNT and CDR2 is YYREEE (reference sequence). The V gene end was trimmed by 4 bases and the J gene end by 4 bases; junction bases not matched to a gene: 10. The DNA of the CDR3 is TGTGCCAGCAGCCCCGGGGGACGGGAGGGGTACAATGAGCAGTTCTTC. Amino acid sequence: CASSPGGREGYNEQFF.

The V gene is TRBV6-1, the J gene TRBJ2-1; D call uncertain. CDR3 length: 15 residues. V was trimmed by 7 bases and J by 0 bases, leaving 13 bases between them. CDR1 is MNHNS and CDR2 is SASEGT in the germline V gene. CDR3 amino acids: CASTPDWASYNEQFF. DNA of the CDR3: TGTGCCAGCACTCCCGACTGGGCCTCCTACAATGAGCAGTTCTTC.

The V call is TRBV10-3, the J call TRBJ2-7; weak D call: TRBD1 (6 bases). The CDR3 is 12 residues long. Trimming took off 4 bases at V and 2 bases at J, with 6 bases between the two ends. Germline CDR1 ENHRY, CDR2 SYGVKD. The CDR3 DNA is TGTGCCATCAGTGGGGGGCCCTACGAGCAGTACTTC. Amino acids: CAISGGPYEQYF.

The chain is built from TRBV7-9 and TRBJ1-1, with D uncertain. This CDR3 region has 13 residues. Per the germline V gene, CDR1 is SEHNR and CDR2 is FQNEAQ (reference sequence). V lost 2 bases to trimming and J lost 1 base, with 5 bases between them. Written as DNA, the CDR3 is TGTGCCAGCAGCTTAAAGGCGAACACTGAAGCTTTCTTT. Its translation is CASSLKANTEAFF.

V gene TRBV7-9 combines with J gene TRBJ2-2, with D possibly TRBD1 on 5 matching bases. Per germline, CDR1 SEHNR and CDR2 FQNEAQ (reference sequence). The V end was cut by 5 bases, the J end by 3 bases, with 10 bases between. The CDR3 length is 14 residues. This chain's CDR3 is CASSTGADTGELFF. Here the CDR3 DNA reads TGTGCCAGCAGCACTGGGGCAGACACCGGGGAGCTGTTTTTT.

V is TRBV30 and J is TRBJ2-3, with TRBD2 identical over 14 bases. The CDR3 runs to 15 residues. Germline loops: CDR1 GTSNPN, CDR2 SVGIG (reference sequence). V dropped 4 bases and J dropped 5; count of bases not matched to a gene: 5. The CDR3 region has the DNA TGTGCCTGGATTGGACTAGCGGGGGGCCAAGATACGCAGTATTTT. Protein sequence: CAWIGLAGGQDTQYF.

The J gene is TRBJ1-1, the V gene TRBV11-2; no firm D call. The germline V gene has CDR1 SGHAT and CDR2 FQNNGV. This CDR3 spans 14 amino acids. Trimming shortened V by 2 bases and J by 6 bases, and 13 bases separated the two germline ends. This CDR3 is CASSLSGGISEAFF. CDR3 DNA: TGTGCCAGCAGCTTATCAGGAGGGATTTCTGAAGCTTTCTTT. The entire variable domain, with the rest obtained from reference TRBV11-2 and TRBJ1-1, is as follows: EAGVAQSPRYKIIEKRQSVAFWCNPISGHATLYWYQQILGQGPKLLIQFQNNGVVDDSQLPKDRFSAERLKGVDSTLKIQPAKLEDSAVYLCASSLSGGISEAFFGQGTRLTVV.

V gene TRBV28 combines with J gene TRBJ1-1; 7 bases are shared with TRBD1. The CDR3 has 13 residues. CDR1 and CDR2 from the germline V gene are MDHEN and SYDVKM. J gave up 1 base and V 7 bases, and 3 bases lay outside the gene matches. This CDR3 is CASMSGGNTEAFF. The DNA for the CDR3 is TGTGCCAGCATGTCAGGGGGGAACACTGAAGCTTTCTTT.

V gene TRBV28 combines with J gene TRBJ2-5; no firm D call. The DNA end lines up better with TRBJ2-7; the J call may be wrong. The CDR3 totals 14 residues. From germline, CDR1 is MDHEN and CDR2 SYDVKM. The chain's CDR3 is CASSPPALGYEQYF. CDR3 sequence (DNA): TGTGCCAGCAGTCCCCCGGCCCTGGGCTACGAGCAGTACTTC.

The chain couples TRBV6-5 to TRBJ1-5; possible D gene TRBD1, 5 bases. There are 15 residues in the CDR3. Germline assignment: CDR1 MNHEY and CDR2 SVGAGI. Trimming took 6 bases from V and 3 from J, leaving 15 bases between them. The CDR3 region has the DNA TGTGCCAGCAGCCCCGACAGACGATTCAATCAGCCCCAGCATTTT. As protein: CASSPDRRFNQPQHF.

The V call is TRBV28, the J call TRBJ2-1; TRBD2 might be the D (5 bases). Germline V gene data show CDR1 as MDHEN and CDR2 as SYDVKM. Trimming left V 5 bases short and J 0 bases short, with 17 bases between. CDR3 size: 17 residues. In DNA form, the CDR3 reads TGTGCCAGCAGTCCCCGTCAGCGGTTAAGCTCCTACAATGAGCAGTTCTTC. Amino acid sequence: CASSPRQRLSSYNEQFF.